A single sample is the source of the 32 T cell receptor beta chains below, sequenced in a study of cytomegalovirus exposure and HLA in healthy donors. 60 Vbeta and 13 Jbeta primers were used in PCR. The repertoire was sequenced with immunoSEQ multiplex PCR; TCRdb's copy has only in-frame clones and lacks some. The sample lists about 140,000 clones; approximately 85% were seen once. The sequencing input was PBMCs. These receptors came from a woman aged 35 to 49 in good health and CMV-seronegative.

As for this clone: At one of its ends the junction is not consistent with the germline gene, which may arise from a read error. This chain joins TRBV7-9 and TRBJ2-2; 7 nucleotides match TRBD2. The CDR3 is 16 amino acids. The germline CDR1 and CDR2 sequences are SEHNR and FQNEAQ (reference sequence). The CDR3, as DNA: TGTTCCAGCAGCCCTGGGACTATGGCTCTCACCGGGGAGCTGTTTTTT. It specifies CSSSPGTMALTGELFF.

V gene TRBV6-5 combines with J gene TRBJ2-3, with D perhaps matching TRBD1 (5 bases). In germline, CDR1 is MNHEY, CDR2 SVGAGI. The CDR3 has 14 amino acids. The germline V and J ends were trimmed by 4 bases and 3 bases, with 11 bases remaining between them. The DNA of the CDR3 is TGTGCCAGCAGTTCAAGGACACGAACAGATACGCAGTATTTT. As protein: CASSSRTRTDTQYF.

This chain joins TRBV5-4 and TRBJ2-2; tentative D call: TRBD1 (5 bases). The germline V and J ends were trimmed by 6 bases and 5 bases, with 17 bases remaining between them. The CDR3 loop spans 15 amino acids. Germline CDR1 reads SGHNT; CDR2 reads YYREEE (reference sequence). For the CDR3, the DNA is TGTGCCAGCATTGCAGGGCCCCTAGGGACCGGGGAGCTGTTTTTT. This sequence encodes CASIAGPLGTGELFF.

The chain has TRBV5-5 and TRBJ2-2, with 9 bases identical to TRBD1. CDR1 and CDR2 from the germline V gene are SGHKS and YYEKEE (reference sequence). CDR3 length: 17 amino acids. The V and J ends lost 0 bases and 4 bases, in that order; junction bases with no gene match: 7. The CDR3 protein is CASSLAGTGISTGELFF. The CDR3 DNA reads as TGTGCCAGCAGCTTGGCCGGGACAGGGATCTCCACCGGGGAGCTGTTTTTT. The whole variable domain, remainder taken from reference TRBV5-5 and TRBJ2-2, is DAGVTQSPTHLIKTRGQQVTLRCSPISGHKSVSWYQQVLGQGPQFIFQYYEKEERGRGNFPDRFSARQFPNYSSELNVNALLLGDSALYLCASSLAGTGISTGELFFGEGSRLTVL.

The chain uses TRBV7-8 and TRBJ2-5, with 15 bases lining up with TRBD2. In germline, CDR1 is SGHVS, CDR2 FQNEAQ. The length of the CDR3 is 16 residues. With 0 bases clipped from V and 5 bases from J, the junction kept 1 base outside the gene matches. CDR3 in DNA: TGTGCCAGCAGCTTAGCCGGGACTAGCGGGAGGGAGACCCAGTACTTC. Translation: CASSLAGTSGRETQYF.

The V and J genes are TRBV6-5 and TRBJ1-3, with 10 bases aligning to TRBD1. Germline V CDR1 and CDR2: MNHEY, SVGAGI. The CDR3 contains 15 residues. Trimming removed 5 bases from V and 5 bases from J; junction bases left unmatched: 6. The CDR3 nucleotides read TGTGCCAGCAGTAGACAGGGGGCAAGACGAAACACCATATATTTT. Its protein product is CASSRQGARRNTIYF.

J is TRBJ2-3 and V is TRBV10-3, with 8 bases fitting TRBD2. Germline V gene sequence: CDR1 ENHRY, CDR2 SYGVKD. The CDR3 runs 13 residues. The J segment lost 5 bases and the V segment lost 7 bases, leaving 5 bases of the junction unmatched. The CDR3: CAIKPGGQDTQYF. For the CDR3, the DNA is TGTGCCATCAAGCCGGGAGGGCAAGATACGCAGTATTTT.

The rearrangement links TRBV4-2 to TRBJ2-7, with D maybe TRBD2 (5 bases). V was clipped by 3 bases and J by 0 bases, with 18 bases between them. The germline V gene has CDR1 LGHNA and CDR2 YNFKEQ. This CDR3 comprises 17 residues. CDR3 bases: TGTGCCAGCAGCCAGAGACCCCGCCCTAGCAGCTCCTACGAGCAGTACTTC. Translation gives CASSQRPRPSSSYEQYF.

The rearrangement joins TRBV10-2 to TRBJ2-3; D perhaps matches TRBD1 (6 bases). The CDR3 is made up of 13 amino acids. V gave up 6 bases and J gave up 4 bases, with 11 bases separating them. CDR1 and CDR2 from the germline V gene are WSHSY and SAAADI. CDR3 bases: TGCGCCAGCAGGGTTGGGGGCGCAGATACGCAGTATTTT. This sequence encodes CASRVGGADTQYF.

CDR3 bases: TGTGCCTGGAGTACGGGACTAGGGGATGAGCAGTTCTTC. Its translation is CAWSTGLGDEQFF. The chain recombines TRBV30 with TRBJ2-1; 8 nucleotides line up with TRBD2. Germline trimming cut 2 bases from V and 8 bases from J; bases unmatched to any gene: 5. Germline V gene sequence: CDR1 GTSNPN, CDR2 SVGIG (reference sequence). There are 13 residues in the CDR3.

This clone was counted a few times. For the CDR3, the DNA is TGTGCCAGCTCACCTCGACAGGGGTCCTCAGATACGCAGTATTTT. Amino acid sequence: CASSPRQGSSDTQYF. This sequence joins TRBV18 and TRBJ2-3, with 8 bases aligning to TRBD1. The CDR3 length is 15 residues. J lost 4 bases, V lost 3 bases, and 6 bases had no gene match. Germline assignment: CDR1 KGHSH and CDR2 LQKENI.

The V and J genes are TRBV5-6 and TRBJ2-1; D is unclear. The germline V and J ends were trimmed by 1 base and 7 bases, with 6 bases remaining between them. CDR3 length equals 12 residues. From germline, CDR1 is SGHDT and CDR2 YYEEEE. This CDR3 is CASSLYRNEQFF. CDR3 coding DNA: TGTGCCAGCAGCTTGTACCGGAATGAGCAGTTCTTC.

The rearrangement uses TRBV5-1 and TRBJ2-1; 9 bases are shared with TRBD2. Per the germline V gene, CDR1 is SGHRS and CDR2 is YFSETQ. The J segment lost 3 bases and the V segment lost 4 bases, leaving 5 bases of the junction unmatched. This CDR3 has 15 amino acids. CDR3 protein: CASSVTSGDYNEQFF. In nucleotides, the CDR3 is TGCGCCAGCAGCGTGACTAGCGGAGACTACAATGAGCAGTTCTTC. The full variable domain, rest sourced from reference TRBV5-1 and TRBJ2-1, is KAGVTQTPRYLIKTRGQQVTLSCSPISGHRSVSWYQQTPGQGLQFLFEYFSETQRNKGNFPGRFSGRQFSNSRSEMNVSTLELGDSALYLCASSVTSGDYNEQFFGPGTRLTVL.

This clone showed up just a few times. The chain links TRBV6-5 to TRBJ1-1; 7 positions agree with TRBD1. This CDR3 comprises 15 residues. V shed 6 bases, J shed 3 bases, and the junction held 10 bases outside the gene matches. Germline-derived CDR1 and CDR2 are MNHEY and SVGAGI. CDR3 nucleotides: TGTGCCAGCAGCCGGACAGGCCTAGGGTACACTGAAGCTTTCTTT. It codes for CASSRTGLGYTEAFF.

CDR3 DNA: TGCGCCAGCAGCCTGTCCACCGGGACAGAGAACAATGAGCAGTTCTTC. This codes for CASSLSTGTENNEQFF. The chain links TRBV4-1 to TRBJ2-1, with 7 positions matching TRBD1. Trimming cost V 4 bases and J 5 bases; bases outside gene matches: 11. Germline V gene lookup returns CDR1 MGHRA and CDR2 YSYEKL. The CDR3 spans 16 residues.

The DNA of the CDR3 is TGCGCCAGCAGCTTGGCCGGGACAGGGCGCTACGAGCAGTACTTC. Translation gives CASSLAGTGRYEQYF. The J gene is TRBJ2-7, the V gene TRBV5-1, with 9 bases that match TRBD1. Looked up from germline, CDR1 is SGHRS and CDR2 is YFSETQ. The CDR3 length is 15 residues. V was clipped by 0 bases and J by 3 bases; unmatched bases: 4. The variable domain in full, completed from reference TRBV5-1 and TRBJ2-7, reads KAGVTQTPRYLIKTRGQQVTLSCSPISGHRSVSWYQQTPGQGLQFLFEYFSETQRNKGNFPGRFSGRQFSNSRSEMNVSTLELGDSALYLCASSLAGTGRYEQYFGPGTRLTVT.

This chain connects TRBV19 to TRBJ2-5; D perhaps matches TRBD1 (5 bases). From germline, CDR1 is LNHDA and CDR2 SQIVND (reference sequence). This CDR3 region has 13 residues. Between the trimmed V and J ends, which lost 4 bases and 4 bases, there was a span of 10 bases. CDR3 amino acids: CASSNQGGETQYF. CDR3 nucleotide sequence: TGTGCCAGTAGTAACCAGGGTGGAGAGACCCAGTACTTC.

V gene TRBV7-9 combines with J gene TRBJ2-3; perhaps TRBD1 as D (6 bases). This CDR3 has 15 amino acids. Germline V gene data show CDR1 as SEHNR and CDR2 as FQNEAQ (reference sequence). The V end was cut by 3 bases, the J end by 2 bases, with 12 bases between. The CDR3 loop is CASSLGDIYTDTQYF. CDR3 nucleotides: TGTGCCAGCAGCTTGGGGGACATCTACACAGATACGCAGTATTTT.

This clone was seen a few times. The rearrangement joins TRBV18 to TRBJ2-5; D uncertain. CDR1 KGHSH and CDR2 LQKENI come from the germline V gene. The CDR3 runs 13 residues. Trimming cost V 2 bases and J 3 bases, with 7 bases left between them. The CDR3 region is CASSPFTEETQYF. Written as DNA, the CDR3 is TGTGCCAGCTCACCATTTACTGAAGAGACCCAGTACTTC.

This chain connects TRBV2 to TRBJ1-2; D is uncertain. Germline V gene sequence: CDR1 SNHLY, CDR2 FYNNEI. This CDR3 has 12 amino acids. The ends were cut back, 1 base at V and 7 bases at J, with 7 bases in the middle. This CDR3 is CASSEEDIGYTF. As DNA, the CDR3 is TGTGCCAGCAGTGAAGAAGACATTGGCTACACCTTC.

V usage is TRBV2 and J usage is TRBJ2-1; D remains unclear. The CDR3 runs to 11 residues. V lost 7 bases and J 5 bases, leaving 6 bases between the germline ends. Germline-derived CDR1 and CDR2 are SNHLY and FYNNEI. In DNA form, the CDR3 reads TGTGCCAGCACCCGGGACAATGAGCAGTTCTTC. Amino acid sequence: CASTRDNEQFF.

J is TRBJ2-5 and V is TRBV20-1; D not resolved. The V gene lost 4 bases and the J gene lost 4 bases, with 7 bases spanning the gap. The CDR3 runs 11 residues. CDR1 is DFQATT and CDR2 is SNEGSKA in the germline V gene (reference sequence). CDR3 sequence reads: CSANIGETQYF. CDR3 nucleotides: TGCAGTGCTAATATCGGAGAGACCCAGTACTTC.

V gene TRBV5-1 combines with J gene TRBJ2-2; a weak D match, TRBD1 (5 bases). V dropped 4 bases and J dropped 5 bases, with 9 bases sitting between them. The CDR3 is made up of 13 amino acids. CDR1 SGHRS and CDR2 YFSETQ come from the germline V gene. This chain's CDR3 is CASSPQETGELFF. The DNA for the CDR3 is TGCGCCAGCAGCCCACAGGAAACCGGGGAGCTGTTTTTT.

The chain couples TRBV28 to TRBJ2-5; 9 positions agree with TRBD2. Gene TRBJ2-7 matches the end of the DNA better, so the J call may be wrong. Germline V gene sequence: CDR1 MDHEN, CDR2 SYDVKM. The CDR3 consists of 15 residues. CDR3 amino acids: CASSFRGGRAYEQYF. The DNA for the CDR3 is TGTGCCAGCAGTTTCCGCGGCGGGAGGGCTTACGAGCAGTACTTC.

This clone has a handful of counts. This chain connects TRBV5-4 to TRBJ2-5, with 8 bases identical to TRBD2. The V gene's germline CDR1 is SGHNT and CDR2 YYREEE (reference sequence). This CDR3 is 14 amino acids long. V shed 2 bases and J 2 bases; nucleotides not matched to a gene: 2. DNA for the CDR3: TGTGCCAGCAGCTTTTCTAGCGGGCAAGAGACCCAGTACTTC. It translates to CASSFSSGQETQYF.

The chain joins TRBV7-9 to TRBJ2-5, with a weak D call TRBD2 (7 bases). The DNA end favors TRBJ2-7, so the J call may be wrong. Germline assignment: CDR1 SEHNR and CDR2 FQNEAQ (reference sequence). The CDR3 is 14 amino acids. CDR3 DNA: TGTGCCAGCAGCTTAGGGGGGGAGGGGGGCGAGCAGTACTTC. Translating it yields CASSLGGEGGEQYF.

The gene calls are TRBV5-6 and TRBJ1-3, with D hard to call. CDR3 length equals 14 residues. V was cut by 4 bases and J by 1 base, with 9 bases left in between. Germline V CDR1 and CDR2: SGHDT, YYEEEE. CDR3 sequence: CASSQRTSGNTIYF. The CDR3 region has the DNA TGTGCCAGCAGCCAAAGGACTTCTGGAAACACCATATATTTT. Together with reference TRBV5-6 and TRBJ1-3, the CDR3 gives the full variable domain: DAGVTQSPTHLIKTRGQQVTLRCSPKSGHDTVSWYQQALGQGPQFIFQYYEEEERQRGNFPDRFSGHQFPNYSSELNVNALLLGDSALYLCASSQRTSGNTIYFGEGSWLTVV.

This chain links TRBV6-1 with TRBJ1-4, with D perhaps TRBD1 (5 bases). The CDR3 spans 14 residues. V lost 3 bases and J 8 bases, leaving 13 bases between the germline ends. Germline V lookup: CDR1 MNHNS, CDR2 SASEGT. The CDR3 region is CASSDQGGGEKLFF. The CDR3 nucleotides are TGTGCCAGCAGTGATCAGGGTGGTGGAGAAAAACTGTTTTTT.

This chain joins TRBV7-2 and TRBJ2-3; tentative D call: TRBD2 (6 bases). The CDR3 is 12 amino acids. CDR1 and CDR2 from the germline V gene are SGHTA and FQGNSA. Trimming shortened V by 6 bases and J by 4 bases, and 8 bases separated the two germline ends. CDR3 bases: TGTGCCAGCAGGGGAGGCCCAGATACGCAGTATTTT. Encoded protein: CASRGGPDTQYF.

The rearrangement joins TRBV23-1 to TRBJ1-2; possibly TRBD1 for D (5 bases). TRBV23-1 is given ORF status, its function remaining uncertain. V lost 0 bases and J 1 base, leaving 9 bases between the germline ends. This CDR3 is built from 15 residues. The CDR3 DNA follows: TGCGCCAGCAGTCAATCGGGGGGACGTAACTATGGCTACACCTTC. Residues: CASSQSGGRNYGYTF.

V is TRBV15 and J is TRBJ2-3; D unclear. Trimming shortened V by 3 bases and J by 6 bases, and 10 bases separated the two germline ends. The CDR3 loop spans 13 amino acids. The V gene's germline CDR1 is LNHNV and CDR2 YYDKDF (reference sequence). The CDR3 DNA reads TGTGCCACCAGCAGCGAACCTCGGGATACGCAGTATTTT. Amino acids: CATSSEPRDTQYF.

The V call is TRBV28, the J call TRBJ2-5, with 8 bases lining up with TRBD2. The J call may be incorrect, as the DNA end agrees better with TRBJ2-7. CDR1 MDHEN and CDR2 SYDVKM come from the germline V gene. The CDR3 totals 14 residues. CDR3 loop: CASSLLSGKYEQYF. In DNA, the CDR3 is TGTGCCAGCAGTTTACTTAGCGGGAAATACGAGCAGTACTTC.